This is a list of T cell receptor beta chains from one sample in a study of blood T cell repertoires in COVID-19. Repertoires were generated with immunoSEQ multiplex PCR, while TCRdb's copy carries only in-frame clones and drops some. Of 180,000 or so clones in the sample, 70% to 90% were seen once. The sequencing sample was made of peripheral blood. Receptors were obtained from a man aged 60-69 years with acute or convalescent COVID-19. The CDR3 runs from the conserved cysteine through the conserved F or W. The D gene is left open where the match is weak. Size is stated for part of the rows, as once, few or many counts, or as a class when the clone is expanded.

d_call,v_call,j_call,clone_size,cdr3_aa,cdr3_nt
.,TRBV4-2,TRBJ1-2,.,CASSQGSQTGYNYGYTF,TGTGCCAGCAGCCAAGGGTCCCAAACAGGATACAACTATGGCTACACCTTC
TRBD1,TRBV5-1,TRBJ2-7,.,CASSFPPGQGTYEQYF,TGCGCCAGCAGCTTCCCTCCGGGACAGGGCACCTACGAGCAGTACTTC
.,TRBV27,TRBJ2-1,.,CASTPSPGKYYGDEQFF,TGTGCCAGCACCCCCAGTCCGGGGAAGTACTACGGGGATGAGCAGTTCTTC
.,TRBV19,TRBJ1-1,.,CASSRVNTEAFF,TGTGCCAGTAGTAGAGTGAACACTGAAGCTTTCTTT
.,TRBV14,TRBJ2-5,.,CASSQDGGETQYF,TGTGCCAGCAGCCAAGATGGGGGGGAGACCCAGTACTTC
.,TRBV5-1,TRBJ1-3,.,CASSLVGSSGNTIYF,TGCGCCAGCAGCTTGGTCGGGAGCTCTGGAAACACCATATATTTT
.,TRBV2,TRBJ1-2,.,CASSVGRAYGYTF,TGTGCCAGCAGTGTTGGCAGGGCCTATGGCTACACCTTC
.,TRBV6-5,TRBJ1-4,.,CASSYSPTNEKLFF,TGTGCCAGCAGCTACAGCCCAACTAATGAAAAACTGTTTTTT
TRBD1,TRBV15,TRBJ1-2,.,CATSYGQGIYGYTF,TGTGCCACCAGCTATGGACAGGGAATCTATGGCTACACCTTC
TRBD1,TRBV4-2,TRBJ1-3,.,CASSQERGRNTIYF,TGTGCCAGCAGCCAAGAGAGGGGGCGAAACACCATATATTTT
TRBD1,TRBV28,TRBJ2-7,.,CASRTGTGWVYEQYF,TGTGCCAGCAGAACCGGGACAGGGTGGGTTTACGAGCAGTACTTC
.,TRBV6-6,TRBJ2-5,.,CASRQGAQETQYF,TGTGCCAGCAGACAGGGCGCGCAAGAGACCCAGTACTTC
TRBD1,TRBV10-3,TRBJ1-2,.,CATDLGQGTRGYTF,TGTGCCACGGACCTGGGACAGGGAACTAGAGGCTACACCTTC
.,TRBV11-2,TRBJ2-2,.,CASSLARGLDTGELFF,TGTGCCAGCAGCTTAGCTCGAGGCCTGGACACCGGGGAGCTGTTTTTT
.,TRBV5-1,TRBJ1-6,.,CASSLGSSSYNSPLHF,TGCGCCAGCAGCTTGGGGTCGAGCTCCTATAATTCACCCCTCCACTTT
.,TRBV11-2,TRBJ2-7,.,CASSLDRITYEQYF,TGTGCCAGCAGCTTAGATCGTATAACCTACGAGCAGTACTTC
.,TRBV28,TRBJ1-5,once,CASSLAGYQPQHF,TGTGCCAGCAGTTTGGCAGGATATCAGCCCCAGCATTTT
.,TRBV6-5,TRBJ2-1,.,CASSYVAPYNEQFF,TGTGCCAGCAGTTACGTAGCACCCTACAATGAGCAGTTCTTC
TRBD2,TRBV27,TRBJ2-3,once,CASSPQRGRVTQYF,TGTGCCAGCAGTCCCCAGCGGGGGCGGGTTACGCAGTATTTT
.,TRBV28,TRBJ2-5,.,CASSFIPQGWKETQYF,TGTGCCAGCAGTTTTATTCCCCAGGGTTGGAAGGAGACCCAGTACTTC
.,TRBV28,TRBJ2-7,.,CASSLERPPYEQYF,TGTGCCAGCAGTTTAGAGAGGCCCCCCTACGAGCAGTACTTC
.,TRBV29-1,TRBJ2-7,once,CSVARGDEQYF,TGCAGCGTCGCCAGGGGTGACGAGCAGTACTTC
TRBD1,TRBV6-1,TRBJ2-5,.,CASRLGTGQETQYF,TGTGCCAGCAGACTAGGGACAGGCCAAGAGACCCAGTACTTC
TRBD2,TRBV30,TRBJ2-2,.,CAWSGLAGALNTGELFF,TGTGCCTGGAGTGGGCTAGCGGGAGCGCTGAACACCGGGGAGCTGTTTTTT
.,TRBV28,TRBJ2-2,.,CASTGQTTGELFF,TGTGCCAGCACCGGACAGACCACCGGGGAGCTGTTTTTT
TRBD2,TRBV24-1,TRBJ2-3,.,CATSDNSGKGTDTQYF,TGTGCCACCAGTGATAATAGCGGGAAAGGCACAGATACGCAGTATTTT
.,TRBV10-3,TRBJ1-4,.,CAISGSETNEKLFF,TGTGCCATCAGTGGTAGTGAAACTAATGAAAAACTGTTTTTT
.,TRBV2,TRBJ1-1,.,CASDLNTEAFF,TGTGCCAGCGACTTGAACACTGAAGCTTTCTTT
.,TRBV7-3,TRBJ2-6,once,CASSLMAPGSGANVLTF,TGTGCCAGCAGCTTAATGGCCCCGGGCTCTGGGGCCAACGTCCTGACTTTC
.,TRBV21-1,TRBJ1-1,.,CASSKEVDKNTEAFF,TGTGCCAGCAGCAAAGAAGTCGACAAGAACACTGAAGCTTTCTTT
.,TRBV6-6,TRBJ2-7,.,CASSFYAAYEQYF,TGTGCCAGCAGTTTTTACGCGGCCTACGAGCAGTACTTC
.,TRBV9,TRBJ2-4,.,CASSGGAVVKNIQYF,TGTGCCAGCAGCGGGGGAGCGGTGGTAAAAAACATTCAGTACTTC
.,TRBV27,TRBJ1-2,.,CASSLYAWTSQAGYGYTF,TGTGCCAGCAGTTTATACGCCTGGACCTCCCAGGCGGGCTATGGCTACACCTTC
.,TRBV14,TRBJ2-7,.,CASSQQGHF,TGTGCCAGCAGCCAACAGGGGCACTTC
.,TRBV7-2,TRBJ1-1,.,CASSLSGAPNTEAFF,TGTGCCAGCAGCTTATCAGGGGCCCCGAACACTGAAGCTTTCTTT
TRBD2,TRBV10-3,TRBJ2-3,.,CAIRGTSGTDTQYF,TGTGCCATCAGGGGGACTAGCGGAACAGATACGCAGTATTTT
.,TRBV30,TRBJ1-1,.,CAGGDTEAFF,TGTGCCGGAGGGGACACTGAAGCTTTCTTT
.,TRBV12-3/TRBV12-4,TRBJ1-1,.,CASSLGLEAFF,TGTGCCAGCAGTTTGGGACTTGAAGCTTTCTTT
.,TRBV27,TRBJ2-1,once,CASGTPYTFYNEQFF,TGTGCCAGCGGGACTCCATACACATTCTACAATGAGCAGTTCTTC
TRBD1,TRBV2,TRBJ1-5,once,CASSGDSANQPQHF,TGTGCCAGCAGTGGGGACAGTGCCAATCAGCCCCAGCATTTT
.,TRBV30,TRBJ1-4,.,CAWSYLPGNEKLFF,TGTGCCTGGAGCTACCTTCCGGGAAATGAAAAACTGTTTTTT
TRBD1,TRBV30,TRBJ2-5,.,CAGSPTGGYQETQYF,TGTGCCGGGTCACCCACAGGGGGCTACCAGGAGACCCAGTACTTC
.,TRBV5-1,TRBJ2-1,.,CASSLVGSGTYNEQFF,TGCGCCAGCAGCTTGGTTGGTAGCGGAACCTACAATGAGCAGTTCTTC
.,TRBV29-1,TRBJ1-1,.,CSVRTYPMNTEAFF,TGCAGCGTTCGAACCTACCCAATGAACACTGAAGCTTTCTTT
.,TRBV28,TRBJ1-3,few,CASSPGGAGNTIYF,TGTGCCAGCAGTCCTGGAGGCGCAGGAAACACCATATATTTT
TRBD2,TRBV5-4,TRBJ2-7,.,CASSLRTSGSSYEQYF,TGTGCCAGCAGCTTACGGACTAGCGGGAGTTCTTACGAGCAGTACTTC
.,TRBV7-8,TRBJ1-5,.,CASSPTGWRAVNQPQHF,TGTGCCAGCAGCCCGACGGGGTGGAGGGCAGTTAATCAGCCCCAGCATTTT
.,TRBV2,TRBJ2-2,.,CASSEYGRNGELFF,TGTGCCAGCAGTGAATATGGGAGGAACGGGGAGCTGTTTTTT